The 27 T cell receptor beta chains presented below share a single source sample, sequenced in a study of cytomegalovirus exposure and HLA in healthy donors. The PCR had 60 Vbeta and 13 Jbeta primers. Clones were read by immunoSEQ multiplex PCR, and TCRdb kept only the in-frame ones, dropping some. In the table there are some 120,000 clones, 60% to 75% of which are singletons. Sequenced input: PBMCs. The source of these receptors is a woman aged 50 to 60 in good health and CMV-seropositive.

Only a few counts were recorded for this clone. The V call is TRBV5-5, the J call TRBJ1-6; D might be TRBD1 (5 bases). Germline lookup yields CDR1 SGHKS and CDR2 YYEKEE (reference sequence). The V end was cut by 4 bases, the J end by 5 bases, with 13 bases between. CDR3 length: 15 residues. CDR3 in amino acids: CASSRLGAHNSPLHF. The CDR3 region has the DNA TGTGCCAGCAGCCGACTAGGGGCGCATAATTCACCCCTCCACTTT.

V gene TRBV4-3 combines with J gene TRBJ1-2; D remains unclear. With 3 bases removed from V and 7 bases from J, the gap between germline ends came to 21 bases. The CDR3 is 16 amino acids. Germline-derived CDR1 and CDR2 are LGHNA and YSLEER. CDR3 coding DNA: TGCGCCAGCAGCCAGGCAGAAACCGGGAGTTGGGCTGGCTACACCTTC. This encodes CASSQAETGSWAGYTF.

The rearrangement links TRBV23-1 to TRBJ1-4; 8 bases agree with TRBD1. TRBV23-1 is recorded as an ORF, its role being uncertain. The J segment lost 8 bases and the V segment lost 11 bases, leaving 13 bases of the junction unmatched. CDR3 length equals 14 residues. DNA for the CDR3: TGCGCCCATACTTCCGGGACAGGAAACGAAAAACTGTTTTTT. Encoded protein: CAHTSGTGNEKLFF.

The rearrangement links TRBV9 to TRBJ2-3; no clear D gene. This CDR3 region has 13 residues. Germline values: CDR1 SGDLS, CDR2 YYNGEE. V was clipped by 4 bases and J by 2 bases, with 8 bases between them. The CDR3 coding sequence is TGTGCCAGCAGCAGCTTCTTCACAGATACGCAGTATTTT. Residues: CASSSFFTDTQYF.

Here the CDR3 reads CASSRDRGGETQYF. The CDR3 nucleotides read TGTGCCAGCAGCAGGGACAGGGGAGGAGAGACCCAGTACTTC. The V gene is TRBV5-6, the J gene TRBJ2-5; TRBD1 matches at 10 bases. Germline lookup yields CDR1 SGHDT and CDR2 YYEEEE. This CDR3 is built from 14 residues. V trimming: 4 bases; J trimming: 4 bases; junction bases outside the gene matches: 4.

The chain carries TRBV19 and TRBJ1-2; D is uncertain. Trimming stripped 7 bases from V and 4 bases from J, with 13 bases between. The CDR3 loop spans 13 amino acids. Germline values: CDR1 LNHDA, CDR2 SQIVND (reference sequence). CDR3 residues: CASNRVASYGYTF. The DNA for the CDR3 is TGTGCCAGTAACCGGGTAGCAAGCTATGGCTACACCTTC.

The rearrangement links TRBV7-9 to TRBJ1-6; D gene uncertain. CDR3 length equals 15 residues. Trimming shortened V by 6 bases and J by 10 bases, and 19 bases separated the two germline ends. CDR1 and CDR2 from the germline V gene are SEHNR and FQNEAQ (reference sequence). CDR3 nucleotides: TGTGCCAGCAGTTCGGACTCCCTGTGGTTCTCACCCCTCCACTTT. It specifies CASSSDSLWFSPLHF.

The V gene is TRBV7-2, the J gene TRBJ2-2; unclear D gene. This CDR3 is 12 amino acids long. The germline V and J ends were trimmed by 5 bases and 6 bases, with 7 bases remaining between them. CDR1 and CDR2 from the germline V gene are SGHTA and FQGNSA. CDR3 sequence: CASSLTAGELFF. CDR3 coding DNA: TGTGCCAGCAGCCTAACCGCCGGGGAGCTGTTTTTT.

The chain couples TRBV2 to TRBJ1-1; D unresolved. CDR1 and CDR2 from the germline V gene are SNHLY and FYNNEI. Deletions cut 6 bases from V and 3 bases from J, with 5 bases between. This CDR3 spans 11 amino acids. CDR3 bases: TGTGCCAGCAGGGAGTACACTGAAGCTTTCTTT. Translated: CASREYTEAFF.

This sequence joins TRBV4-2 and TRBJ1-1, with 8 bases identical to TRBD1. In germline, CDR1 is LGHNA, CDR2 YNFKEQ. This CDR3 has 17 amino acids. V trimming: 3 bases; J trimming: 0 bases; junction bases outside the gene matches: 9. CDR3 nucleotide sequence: TGTGCCAGCAGCCAGGCCAGGGGGCTATTACTGAACACTGAAGCTTTCTTT. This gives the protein CASSQARGLLLNTEAFF.

The CDR3 DNA follows: TGCGCCAGCAGCCTCCACAGGGGCCACGACTCCTACGAGCAGTACTTC. Encoded protein: CASSLHRGHDSYEQYF. V usage is TRBV4-1 and J usage is TRBJ2-7; 7 bases are shared with TRBD1. The germline gives CDR1 MGHRA, CDR2 YSYEKL. The trim removed 4 bases at V and 0 bases at J, leaving 9 bases unmatched. The CDR3 loop spans 16 amino acids.

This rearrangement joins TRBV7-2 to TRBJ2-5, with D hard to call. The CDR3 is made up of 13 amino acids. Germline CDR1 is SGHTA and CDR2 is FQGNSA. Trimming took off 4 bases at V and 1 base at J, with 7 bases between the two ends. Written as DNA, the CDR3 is TGTGCCAGCAGCTCCGCTACCCAAGAGACCCAGTACTTC. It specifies CASSSATQETQYF.

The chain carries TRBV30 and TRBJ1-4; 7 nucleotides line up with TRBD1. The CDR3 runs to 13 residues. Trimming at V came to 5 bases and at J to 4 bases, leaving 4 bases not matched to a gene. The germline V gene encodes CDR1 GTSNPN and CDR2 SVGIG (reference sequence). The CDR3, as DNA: TGTGCCTGGGACCGGGACAGTAATGAAAAACTGTTTTTT. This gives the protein CAWDRDSNEKLFF.

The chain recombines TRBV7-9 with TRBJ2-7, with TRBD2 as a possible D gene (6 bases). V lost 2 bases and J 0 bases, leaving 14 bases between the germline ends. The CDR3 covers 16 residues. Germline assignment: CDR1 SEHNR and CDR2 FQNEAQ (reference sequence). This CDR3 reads CASSLFRGSSSYEQYF. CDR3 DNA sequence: TGTGCCAGCAGCTTATTTCGGGGGTCTAGCTCCTACGAGCAGTACTTC.

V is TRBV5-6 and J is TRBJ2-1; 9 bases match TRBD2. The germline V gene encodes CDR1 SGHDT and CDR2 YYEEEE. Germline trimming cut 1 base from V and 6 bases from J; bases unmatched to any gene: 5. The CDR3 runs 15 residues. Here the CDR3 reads CASSLRLAVTNEQFF. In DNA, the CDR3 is TGTGCCAGCAGCTTGAGACTAGCGGTTACCAATGAGCAGTTCTTC.

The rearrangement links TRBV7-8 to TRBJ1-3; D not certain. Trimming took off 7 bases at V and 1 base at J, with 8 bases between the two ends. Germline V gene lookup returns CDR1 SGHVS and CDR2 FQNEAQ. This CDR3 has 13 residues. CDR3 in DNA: TGTGCCAGCAACCCTGCGTCTGGAAACACCATATATTTT. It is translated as CASNPASGNTIYF.

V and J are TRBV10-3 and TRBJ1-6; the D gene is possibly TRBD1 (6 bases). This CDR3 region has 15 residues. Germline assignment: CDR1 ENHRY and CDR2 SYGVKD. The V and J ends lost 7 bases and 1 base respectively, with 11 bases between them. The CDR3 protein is CAITSGESYNSPLHF. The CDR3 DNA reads TGTGCCATCACCTCAGGGGAATCCTATAATTCACCCCTCCACTTT.

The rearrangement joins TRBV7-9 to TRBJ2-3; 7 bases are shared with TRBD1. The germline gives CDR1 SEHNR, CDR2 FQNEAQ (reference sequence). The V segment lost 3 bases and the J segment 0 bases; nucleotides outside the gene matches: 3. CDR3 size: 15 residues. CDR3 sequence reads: CASSFGQESTDTQYF. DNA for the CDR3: TGTGCCAGCAGCTTTGGACAGGAGAGCACAGATACGCAGTATTTT.

The CDR3 is CASSTRLAGAPTKKNIQYF. The CDR3 DNA reads as TGCGCCAGCAGCACTAGGCTAGCGGGGGCGCCGACGAAAAAAAACATTCAGTACTTC. The rearrangement links TRBV4-1 to TRBJ2-4; TRBD2 agrees at 10 bases. Unmatched junction bases numbered 17, after V lost 5 bases and J lost 4 bases. This CDR3 contains 19 residues. Germline V gene data show CDR1 as MGHRA and CDR2 as YSYEKL.

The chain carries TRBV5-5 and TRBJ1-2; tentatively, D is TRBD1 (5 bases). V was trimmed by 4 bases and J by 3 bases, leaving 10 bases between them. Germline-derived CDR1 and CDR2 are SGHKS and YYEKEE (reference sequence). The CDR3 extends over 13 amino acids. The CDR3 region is CASSQDTYYGYTF. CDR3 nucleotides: TGTGCCAGCAGCCAGGACACCTACTATGGCTACACCTTC.

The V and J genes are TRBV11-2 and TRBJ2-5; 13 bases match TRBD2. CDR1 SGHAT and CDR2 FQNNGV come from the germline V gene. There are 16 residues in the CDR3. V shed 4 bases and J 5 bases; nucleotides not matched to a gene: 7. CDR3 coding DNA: TGTGCCAGCAGCTGGCAACTAGCGGGGGGGCCTGAGACCCAGTACTTC. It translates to CASSWQLAGGPETQYF.

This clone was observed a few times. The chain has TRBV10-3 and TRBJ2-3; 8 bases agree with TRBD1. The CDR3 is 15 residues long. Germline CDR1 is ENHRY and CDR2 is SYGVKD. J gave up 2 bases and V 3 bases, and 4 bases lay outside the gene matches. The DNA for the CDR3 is TGTGCCATCAGTGATACAGGGGGTGTCACAGATACGCAGTATTTT. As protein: CAISDTGGVTDTQYF.

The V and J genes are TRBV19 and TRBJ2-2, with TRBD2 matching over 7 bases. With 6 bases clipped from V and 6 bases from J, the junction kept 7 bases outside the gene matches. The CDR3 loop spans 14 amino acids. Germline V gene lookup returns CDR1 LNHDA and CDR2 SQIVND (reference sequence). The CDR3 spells CASRGGDGSGELFF. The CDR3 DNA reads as TGTGCCAGTAGGGGGGGGGATGGATCCGGGGAGCTGTTTTTT.

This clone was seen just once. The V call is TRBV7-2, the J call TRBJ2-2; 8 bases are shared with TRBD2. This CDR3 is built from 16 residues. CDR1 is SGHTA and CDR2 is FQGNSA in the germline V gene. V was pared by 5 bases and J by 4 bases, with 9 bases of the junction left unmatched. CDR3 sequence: CASSILSGVPTGELFF. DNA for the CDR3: TGTGCCAGCAGCATTCTTAGCGGGGTGCCCACCGGGGAGCTGTTTTTT.

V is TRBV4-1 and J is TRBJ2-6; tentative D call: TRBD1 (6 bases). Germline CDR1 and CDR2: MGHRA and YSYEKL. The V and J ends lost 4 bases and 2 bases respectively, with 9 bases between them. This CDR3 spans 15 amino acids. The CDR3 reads CASSLQGAGANVLTF. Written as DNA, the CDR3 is TGCGCCAGCAGCCTACAGGGAGCTGGGGCCAACGTCCTGACTTTC.

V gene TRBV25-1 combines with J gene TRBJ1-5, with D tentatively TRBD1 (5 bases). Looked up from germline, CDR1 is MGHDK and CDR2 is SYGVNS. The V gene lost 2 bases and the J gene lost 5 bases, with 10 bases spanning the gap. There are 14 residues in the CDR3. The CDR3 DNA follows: TGTGCCAGCAGTGAAGCCGGGGGAGATCAGCCCCAGCATTTT. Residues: CASSEAGGDQPQHF.

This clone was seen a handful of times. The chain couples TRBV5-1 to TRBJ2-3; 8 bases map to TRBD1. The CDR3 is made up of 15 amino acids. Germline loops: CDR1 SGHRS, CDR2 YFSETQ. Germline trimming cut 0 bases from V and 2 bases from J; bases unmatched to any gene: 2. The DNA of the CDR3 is TGCGCCAGCAGCTTGGCGGACAGGGCCACAGATACGCAGTATTTT. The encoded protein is CASSLADRATDTQYF.